This T cell receptor (beta chain) stems from a study of sequential checkpoint blockade in melanoma (dated by TCRdb to between 2019 and 2020). Regarding the study in general: Patients were assigned by 1:1 randomization to either first-line nivolumab followed by ipilimumab (arm A) or ipilimumab followed by nivolumab (arm B). Maintenance nivolumab came after both trial sequences. Overall results and qualifications from the work: Validation of the response-prediction model combining TCR metrics and mutation burden is needed in larger, independent patient cohorts.

What this sample's treatment or condition label stands for: randomized to nivolumab then ipilimumab (arm A) or the reverse (arm B). None of the trial patients had been given prior DNA-damaging chemotherapy. On a FACS Aria II flow cytometer, live CD3+CD8+ cells that were negative for CD19 and CD56 were sorted from thawed PBMCs. Samples came from patients with melanoma in CheckMate 064, a randomized, open-label phase II trial of sequential checkpoint blockade. Leukapheresis was used to collect peripheral blood mononuclear cells, which were then purified with Ficoll-Paque and frozen in human serum with 10% DMSO. Purity of sorted blood CD3+CD8+ cells was verified at >95% immediately after sorting, followed by DNA extraction. The immunoSEQ Assay was used to immunosequence TCRbeta CDR3 regions from genomic DNA. Prior to high-throughput sequencing, genomic DNA was amplified by bias-controlled multiplex PCR. As for the original processing: To quantify the absolute abundance of each unique TCRbeta CDR3 region, the sequences were collapsed and filtered. Clonality, defined as 1 minus Pielou's evenness, was calculated using only productive rearrangements. Clones with significantly greater frequencies in on-treatment versus baseline samples were identified using a previously published method. Sourced from immuneACCESS, this table was stored by TCRdb with only in-frame sequences that have V and J called. A share of the clones is absent; for the studies checked, an unresolved V gene accounts for under half, and the remainder has no known explanation. V, J and clone size reflect that table, while D and trimming were determined from the DNA. Recorded for this sample are approximately 18,000 clones; roughly 72% of them occurred a single time. About 20% of the sample is held by the ten biggest clonotypes.

Its CDR3 holds 13 amino acids, cysteine through phenylalanine. Only the CDR3 part of the read is kept: 39 bases, read in frame from the first base. From the germline V gene (reference sequence), CDR1 is MNHEY and CDR2 is SMNVEV. The junction carries 10 bases between V and J, which are trimmed by 6 bases and 1 base respectively. In the case of this clone: Its antigen is unknown. Base qualities are not provided; no much larger clone lies one nucleotide away.

The rearrangement combines TRBV27 with TRBJ2-7; perhaps TRBD1 is the D gene, with 6 bases matching. This TCR was sampled from a human donor with melanoma. Sample: CD8+ T cells sorted from blood (inferred from file names), taken from a patient given nivolumab and ipilimumab in sequence. The CDR3 corresponds to CASRPDRSYEQYF. Read as DNA, the sequence is TGTGCCAGCAGGCCGGACAGATCCTACGAGCAGTACTTC.